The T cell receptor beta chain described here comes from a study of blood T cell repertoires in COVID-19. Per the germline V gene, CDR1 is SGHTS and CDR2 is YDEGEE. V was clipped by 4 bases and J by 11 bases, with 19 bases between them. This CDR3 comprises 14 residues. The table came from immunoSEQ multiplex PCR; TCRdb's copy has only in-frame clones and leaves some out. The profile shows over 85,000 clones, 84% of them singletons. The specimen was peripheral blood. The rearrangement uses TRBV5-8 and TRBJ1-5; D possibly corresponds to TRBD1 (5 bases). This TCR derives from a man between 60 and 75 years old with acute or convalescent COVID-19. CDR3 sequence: CASSLQTPGGTQHF. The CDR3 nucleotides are TGTGCCAGCAGCCTTCAAACCCCGGGGGGAACCCAGCATTTT.